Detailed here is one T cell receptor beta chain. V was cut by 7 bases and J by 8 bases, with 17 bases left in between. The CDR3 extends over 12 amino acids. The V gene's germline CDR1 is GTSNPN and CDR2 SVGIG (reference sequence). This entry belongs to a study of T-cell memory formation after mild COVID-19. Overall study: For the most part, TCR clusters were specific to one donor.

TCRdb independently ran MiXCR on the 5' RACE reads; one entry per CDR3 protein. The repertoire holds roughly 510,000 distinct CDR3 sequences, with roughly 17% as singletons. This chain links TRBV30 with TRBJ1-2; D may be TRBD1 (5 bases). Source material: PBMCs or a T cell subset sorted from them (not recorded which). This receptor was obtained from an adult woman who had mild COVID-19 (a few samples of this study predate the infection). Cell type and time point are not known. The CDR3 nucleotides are TGTGCCTTTTCTAACGATGGGGGGGGCTACACCTTC. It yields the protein CAFSNDGGGYTF.